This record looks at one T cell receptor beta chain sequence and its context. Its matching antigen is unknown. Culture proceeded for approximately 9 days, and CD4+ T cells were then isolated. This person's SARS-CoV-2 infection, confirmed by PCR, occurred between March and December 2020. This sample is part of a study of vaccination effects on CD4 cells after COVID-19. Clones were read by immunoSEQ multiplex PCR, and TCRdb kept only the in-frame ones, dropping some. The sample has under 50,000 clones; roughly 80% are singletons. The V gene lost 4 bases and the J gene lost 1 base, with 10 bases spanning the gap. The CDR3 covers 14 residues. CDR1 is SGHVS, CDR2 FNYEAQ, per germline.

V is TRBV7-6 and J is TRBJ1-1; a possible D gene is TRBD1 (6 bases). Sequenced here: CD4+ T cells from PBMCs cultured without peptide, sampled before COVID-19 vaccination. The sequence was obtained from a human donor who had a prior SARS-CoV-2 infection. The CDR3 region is CASSSFRGNTEAFF. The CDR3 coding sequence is TGTGCCAGCAGCTCGTTCAGGGGGAACACTGAAGCTTTCTTT.